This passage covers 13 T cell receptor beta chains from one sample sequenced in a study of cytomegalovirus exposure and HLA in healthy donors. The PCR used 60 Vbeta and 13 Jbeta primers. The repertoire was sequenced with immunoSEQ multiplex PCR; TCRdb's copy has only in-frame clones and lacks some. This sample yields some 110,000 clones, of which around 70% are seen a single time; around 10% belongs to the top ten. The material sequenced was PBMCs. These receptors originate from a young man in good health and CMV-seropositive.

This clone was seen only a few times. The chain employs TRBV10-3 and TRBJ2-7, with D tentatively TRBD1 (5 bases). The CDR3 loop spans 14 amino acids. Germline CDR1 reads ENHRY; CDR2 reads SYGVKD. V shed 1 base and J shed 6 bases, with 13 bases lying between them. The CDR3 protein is CAISEYRSPGEQYF. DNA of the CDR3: TGTGCCATCAGTGAGTACAGGAGCCCTGGCGAGCAGTACTTC.

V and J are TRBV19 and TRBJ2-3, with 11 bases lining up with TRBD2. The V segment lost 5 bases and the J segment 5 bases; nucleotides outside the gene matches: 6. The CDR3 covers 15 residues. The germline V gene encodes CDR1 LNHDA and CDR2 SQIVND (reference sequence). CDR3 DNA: TGTGCCAGTAGTGTAGCGGGGGGGACCGAAGATACGCAGTATTTT. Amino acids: CASSVAGGTEDTQYF.

This chain's CDR3 is CASSLLRGGETQYF. The CDR3 DNA sequence: TGTGCCAGCAGTTTATTGCGGGGGGGAGAGACCCAGTACTTC. The rearrangement uses TRBV27 and TRBJ2-5; 9 nucleotides match TRBD2. The germline gives CDR1 MNHEY, CDR2 SMNVEV (reference sequence). Unmatched junction bases numbered 1, after V lost 1 base and J lost 4 bases. The CDR3 is 14 amino acids.

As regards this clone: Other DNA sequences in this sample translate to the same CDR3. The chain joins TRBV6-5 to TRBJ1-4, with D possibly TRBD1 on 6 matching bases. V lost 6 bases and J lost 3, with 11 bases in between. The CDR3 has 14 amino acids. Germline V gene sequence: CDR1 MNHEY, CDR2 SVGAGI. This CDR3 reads CASSPRQANEKLFF. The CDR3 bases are TGTGCCAGCAGCCCCCGACAGGCTAATGAAAAACTGTTTTTT.

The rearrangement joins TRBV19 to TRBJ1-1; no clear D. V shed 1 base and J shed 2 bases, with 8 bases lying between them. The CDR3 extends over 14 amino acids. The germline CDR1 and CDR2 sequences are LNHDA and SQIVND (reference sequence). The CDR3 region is CASSIVPQNTEAFF. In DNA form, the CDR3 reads TGTGCCAGTAGTATAGTTCCACAAAACACTGAAGCTTTCTTT.

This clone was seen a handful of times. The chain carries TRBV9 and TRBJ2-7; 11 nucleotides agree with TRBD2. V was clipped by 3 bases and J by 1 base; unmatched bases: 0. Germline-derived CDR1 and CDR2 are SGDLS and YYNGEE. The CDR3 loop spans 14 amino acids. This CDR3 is CASSASGGSYEQYF. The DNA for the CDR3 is TGTGCCAGCAGCGCTAGCGGGGGGTCCTACGAGCAGTACTTC.

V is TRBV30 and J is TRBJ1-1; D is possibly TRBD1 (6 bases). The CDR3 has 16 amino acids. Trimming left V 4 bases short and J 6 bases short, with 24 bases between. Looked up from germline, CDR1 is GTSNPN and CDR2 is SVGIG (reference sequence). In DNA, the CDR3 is TGTGCCTGGACCTACCTGGGGGCAGTACAGGCCTCTGAAGCTTTCTTT. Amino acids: CAWTYLGAVQASEAFF.

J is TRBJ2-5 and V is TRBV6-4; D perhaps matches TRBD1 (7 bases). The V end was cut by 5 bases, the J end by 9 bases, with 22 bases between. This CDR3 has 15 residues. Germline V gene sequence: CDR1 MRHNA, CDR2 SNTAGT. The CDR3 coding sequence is TGTGCCAGCAGTCTGGGGGGACAGCCGGGGGAAGCCCAGTACTTC. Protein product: CASSLGGQPGEAQYF.

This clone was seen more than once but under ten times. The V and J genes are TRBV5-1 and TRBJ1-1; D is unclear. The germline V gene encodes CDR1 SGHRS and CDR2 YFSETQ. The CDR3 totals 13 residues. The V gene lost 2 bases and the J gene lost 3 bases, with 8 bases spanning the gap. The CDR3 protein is CASSFSADTEAFF. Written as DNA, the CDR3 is TGCGCCAGCAGCTTCTCCGCGGACACTGAAGCTTTCTTT.

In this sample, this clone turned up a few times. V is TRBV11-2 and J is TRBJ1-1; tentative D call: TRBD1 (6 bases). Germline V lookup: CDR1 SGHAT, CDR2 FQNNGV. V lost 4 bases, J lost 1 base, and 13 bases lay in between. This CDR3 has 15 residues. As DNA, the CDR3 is TGTGCCAGCAGCTCATGGGGGCAGGAGAACACTGAAGCTTTCTTT. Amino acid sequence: CASSSWGQENTEAFF.

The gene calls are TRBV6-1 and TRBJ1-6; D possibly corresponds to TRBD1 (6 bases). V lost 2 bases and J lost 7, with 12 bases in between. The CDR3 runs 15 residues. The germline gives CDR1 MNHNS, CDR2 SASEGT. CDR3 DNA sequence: TGTGCCAGCAGTGAATGGCAGGGGCACAATTCACCCCTCCACTTT. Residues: CASSEWQGHNSPLHF.

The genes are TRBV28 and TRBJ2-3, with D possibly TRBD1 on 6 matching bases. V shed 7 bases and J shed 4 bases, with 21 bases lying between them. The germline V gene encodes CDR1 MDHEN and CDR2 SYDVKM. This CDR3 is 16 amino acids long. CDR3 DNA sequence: TGTGCCAGCATGCACACAGGGCTCCCCGGGGCAGATACGCAGTATTTT. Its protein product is CASMHTGLPGADTQYF.

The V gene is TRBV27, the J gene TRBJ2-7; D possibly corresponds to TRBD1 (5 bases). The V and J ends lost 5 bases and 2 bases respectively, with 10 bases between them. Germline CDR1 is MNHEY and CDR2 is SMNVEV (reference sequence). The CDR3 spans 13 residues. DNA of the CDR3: TGTGCCAGCAGTACGACAGCCGCCTACGAGCAGTACGTC. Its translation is CASSTTAAYEQYV.